Sequencing of this T cell receptor (beta chain) was carried out in a study of Ad26.COV2.S vaccination and SARS-CoV-2 variants. Study-level background: Dosing was one shot or two shots 56 days apart.

Notes on the study in general: It was reported that spike-specific CD8+ and CD4+ T cell responses were substantially broad after vaccination.

Treatment noted: around 19 received Ad26.COV2.S at low or high dose, single or two shots; about 5 received placebo; per-sample allocation not given. Samples were taken on day 63 after the first vaccine or placebo injection. The CDR3 consists of 14 residues. The V end was cut by 6 bases, the J end by 2 bases, with 14 bases between. Germline V CDR1 and CDR2: PRHDT, FYEKMQ (reference sequence). Turning to this clone: Its antigen is as yet unknown.

Profiled with immunoSEQ multiplex PCR; TCRdb holds only in-frame clones, not every one. The sample yields about 440,000 clones, around 88% seen once. The source is a person aged 18-60 years who received the Ad26.COV2.S COVID-19 vaccine or a placebo. V usage is TRBV13 and J usage is TRBJ2-7, with D perhaps TRBD1 (6 bases). This material consisted of peripheral blood, taken in a trial of Ad26.COV2.S vaccine versus placebo. The CDR3 nucleotides are TGTGCCAGCAGTTGGGGGACACGGCCCTACGAGCAGTACTTC. Residues: CASSWGTRPYEQYF.